Listed here is a single TCR beta chain. No antigen is known for it. The sample comes from a study of PD-L1 blockade in urothelial cancer. Study-wide background: Males with urothelial cancer arising in the bladder constituted about 90% of the roughly 30 patients. Researchers looked at the blood 3 weeks (second dose) and 6 weeks after treatment began. Findings and limits, study-wide: Tumor-associated TCR clones expanded more in blood at 3 weeks in patients with durable benefit.

TCRdb keeps only in-frame clones here, not all; method: immunoSEQ multiplex PCR. The sample shows about 24,000 clones, roughly 87% of them seen only once. Trimming stripped 5 bases from V and 1 base from J, with 17 bases between. Germline CDR1 is LNHDA and CDR2 is SQIVND (reference sequence). The CDR3 loop spans 16 amino acids. The J gene is TRBJ1-1, the V gene TRBV19; D is perhaps TRBD1 (6 bases). The origin of this receptor is a man aged 45-65 years with urothelial cancer. The sequences come from PBMCs, collected around atezolizumab (anti-PD-L1) treatment. The CDR3 DNA reads TGTGCCAGTAGTCCATGGACAGTAACGGAGAACACTGAAGCTTTCTTT. It translates to CASSPWTVTENTEAFF.